The following is a TCR beta chain sequence with its context. Its antigen remains unidentified. The CDR3 is 16 amino acids. CDR1 and CDR2 from the germline V gene are SEHNR and FQNEAQ (reference sequence). V lost 4 bases to trimming and J lost 0 bases; unmatched junction nucleotides: 7. This record comes from a study of cytomegalovirus exposure and HLA in healthy donors. The PCR was carried out with 60 Vbeta primers and 13 Jbeta primers. The table came from immunoSEQ multiplex PCR; TCRdb's copy has only in-frame clones and leaves some out. Its listing shows about 77,000 clones. Whole-study results and caveats: A later analysis showed that HLA-associated TCR beta chains had undergone more clonal expansion than equally common others.

Material: PBMCs. The sequence derives from a man aged 45-60 years in good health and CMV-seropositive. The chain combines TRBV7-9 with TRBJ1-1; 8 nucleotides match TRBD1. The CDR3 spells CASSSEGQALNTEAFF. The CDR3 nucleotides read TGTGCCAGCAGCTCCGAGGGACAGGCCTTGAACACTGAAGCTTTCTTT.